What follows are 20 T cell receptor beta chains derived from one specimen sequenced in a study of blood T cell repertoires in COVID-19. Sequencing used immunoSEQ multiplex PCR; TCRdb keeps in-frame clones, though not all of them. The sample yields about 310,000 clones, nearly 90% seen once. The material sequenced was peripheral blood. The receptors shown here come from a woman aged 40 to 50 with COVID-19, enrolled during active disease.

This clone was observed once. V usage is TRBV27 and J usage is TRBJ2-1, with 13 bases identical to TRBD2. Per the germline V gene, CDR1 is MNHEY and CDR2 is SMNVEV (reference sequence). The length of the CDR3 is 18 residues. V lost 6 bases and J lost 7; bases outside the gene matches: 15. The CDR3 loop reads CASRRPGTSGETKNEQFF. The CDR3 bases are TGTGCCAGCAGACGTCCCGGGACTAGCGGGGAGACGAAGAATGAGCAGTTCTTC.

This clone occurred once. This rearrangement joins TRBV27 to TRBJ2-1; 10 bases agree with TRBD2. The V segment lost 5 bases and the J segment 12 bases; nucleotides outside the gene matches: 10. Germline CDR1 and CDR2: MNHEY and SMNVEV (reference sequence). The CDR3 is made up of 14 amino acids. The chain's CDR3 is CASSARTSGAWQFF. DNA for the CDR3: TGTGCCAGCAGTGCCCGGACTAGCGGCGCATGGCAGTTCTTC.

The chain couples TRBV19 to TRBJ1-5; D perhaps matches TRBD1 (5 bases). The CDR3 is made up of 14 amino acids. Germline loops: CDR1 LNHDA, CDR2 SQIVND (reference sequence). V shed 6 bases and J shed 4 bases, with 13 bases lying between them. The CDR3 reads CASRPTGRNQPQHF. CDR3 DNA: TGTGCCAGTAGACCAACAGGTCGGAATCAGCCCCAGCATTTT. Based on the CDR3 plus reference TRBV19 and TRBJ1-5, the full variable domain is DGGITQSPKYLFRKEGQNVTLSCEQNLNHDAMYWYRQDPGQGLRLIYYSQIVNDFQKGDIAEGYSVSREKKESFPLTVTSAQKNPTAFYLCASRPTGRNQPQHFGDGTRLSIL.

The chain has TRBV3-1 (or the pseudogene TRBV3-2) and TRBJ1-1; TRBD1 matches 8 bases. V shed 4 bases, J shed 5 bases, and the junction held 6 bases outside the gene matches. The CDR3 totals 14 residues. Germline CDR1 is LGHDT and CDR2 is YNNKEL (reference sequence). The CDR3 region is CASSLAGGNTEAFF. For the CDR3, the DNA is TGTGCCAGCAGCCTTGCAGGGGGCAATACTGAAGCTTTCTTT.

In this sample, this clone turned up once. The CDR3 DNA reads as TGTGCCAGCAAACCAGACAGGGTGGAGGGCTACACCTTC. It encodes CASKPDRVEGYTF. This rearrangement joins TRBV2 to TRBJ1-2; 7 positions match TRBD1. Germline CDR1 SNHLY, CDR2 FYNNEI. The ends lost 7 bases at V and 8 bases at J; junction bases unmatched: 10. The CDR3 extends over 13 amino acids.

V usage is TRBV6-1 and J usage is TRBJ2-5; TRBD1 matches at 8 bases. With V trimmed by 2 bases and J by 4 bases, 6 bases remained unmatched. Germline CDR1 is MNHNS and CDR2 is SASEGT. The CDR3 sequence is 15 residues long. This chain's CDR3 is CASSEPQGVAETQYF. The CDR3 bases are TGTGCCAGCAGTGAACCACAGGGGGTGGCAGAGACCCAGTACTTC.

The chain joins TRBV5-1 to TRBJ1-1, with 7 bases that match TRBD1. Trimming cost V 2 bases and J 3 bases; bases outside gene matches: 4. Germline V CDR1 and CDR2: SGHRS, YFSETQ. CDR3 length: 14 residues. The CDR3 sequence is CASSFKGADTEAFF. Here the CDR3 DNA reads TGCGCCAGCAGCTTTAAGGGGGCGGACACTGAAGCTTTCTTT.

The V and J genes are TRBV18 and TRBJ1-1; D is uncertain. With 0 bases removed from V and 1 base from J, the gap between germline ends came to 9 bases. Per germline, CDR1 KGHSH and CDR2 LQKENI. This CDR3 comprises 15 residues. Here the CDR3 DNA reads TGTGCCAGCTCACCACCGTCACAGACGAACACTGAAGCTTTCTTT. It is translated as CASSPPSQTNTEAFF.

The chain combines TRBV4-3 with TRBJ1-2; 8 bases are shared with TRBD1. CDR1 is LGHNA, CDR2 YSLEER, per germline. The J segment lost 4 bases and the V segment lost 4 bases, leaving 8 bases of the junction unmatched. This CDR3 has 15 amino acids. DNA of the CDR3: TGCGCCAGCAGCCCCACACCAGGGGGCGGCTATGGCTACACCTTC. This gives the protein CASSPTPGGGYGYTF.

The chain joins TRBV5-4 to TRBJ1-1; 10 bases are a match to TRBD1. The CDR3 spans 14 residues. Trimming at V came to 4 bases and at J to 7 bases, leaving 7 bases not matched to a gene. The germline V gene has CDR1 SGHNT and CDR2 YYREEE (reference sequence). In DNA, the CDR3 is TGTGCCAGCAGCAAGGGACAGGGGAGGAGTGAAGCTTTCTTT. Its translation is CASSKGQGRSEAFF.

As DNA, the CDR3 is TGTGCCAGCAGTTCCGCGGGGAATAGTGGAAACACCATATATTTT. It is translated as CASSSAGNSGNTIYF. V is TRBV27 and J is TRBJ1-3, with D uncertain. The CDR3 has 15 residues. V dropped 4 bases and J dropped 3 bases, with 13 bases sitting between them. The V gene's germline CDR1 is MNHEY and CDR2 SMNVEV (reference sequence).

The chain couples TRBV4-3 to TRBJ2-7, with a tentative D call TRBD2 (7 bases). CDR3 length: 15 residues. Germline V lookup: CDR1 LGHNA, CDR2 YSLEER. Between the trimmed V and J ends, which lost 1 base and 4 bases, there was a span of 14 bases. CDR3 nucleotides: TGCGCCAGCAGCCAAGCGAGGGGGGGCAGGTACGAGCAGTACTTC. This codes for CASSQARGGRYEQYF.

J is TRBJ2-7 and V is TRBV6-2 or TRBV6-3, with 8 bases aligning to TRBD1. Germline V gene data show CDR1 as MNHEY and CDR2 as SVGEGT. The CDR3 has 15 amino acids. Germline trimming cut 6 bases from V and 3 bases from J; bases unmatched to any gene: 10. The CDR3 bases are TGTGCCAGCAGCCGGGGACAGGCGGCTCTCTACGAGCAGTACTTC. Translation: CASSRGQAALYEQYF.

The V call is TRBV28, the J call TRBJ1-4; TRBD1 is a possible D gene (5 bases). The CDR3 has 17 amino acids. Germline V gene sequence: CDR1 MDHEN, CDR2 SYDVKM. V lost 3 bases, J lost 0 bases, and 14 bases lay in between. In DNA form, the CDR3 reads TGTGCCAGCAGTTTGAGACAGCTCCTTGCAACTAATGAAAAACTGTTTTTT. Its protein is CASSLRQLLATNEKLFF.

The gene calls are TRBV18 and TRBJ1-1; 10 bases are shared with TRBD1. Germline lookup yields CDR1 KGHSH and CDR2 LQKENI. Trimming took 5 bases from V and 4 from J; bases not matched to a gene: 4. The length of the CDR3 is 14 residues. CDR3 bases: TGTGCCAGCTCATCGGGACAGGGGATCACTGAAGCTTTCTTT. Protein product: CASSSGQGITEAFF.

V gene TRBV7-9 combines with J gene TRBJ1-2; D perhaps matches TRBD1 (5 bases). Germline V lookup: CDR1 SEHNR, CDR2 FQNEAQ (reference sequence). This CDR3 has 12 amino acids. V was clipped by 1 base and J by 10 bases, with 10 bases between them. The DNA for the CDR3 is TGTGCCAGCAGCTTAGTAGTCAGGGACTACACCTTC. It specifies CASSLVVRDYTF.

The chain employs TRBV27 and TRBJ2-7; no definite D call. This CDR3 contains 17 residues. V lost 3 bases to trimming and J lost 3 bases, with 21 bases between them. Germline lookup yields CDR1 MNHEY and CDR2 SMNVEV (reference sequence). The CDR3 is CASSFLPGPSAYYEQYF. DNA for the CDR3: TGTGCCAGCAGTTTTTTGCCGGGTCCAAGTGCTTACTACGAGCAGTACTTC.

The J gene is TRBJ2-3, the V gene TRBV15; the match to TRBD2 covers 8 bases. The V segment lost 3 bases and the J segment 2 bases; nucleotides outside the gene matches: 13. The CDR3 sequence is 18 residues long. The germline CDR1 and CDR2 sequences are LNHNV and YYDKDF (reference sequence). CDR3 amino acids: CATSRSKSGGRFTDTQYF. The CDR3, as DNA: TGTGCCACCAGCAGGTCAAAGAGCGGGGGCAGATTCACAGATACGCAGTATTTT.

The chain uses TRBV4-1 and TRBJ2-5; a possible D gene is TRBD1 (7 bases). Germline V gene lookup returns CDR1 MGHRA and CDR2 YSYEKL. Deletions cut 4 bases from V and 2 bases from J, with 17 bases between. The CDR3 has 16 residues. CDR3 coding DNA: TGCGCCAGCAGCCCCTTCCGACAGGGAGGTCAAGAGACCCAGTACTTC. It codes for CASSPFRQGGQETQYF.

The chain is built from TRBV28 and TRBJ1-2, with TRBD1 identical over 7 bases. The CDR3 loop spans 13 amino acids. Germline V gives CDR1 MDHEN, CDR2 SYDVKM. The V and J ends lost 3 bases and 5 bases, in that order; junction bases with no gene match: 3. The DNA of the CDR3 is TGTGCCAGCAGTTTTGCGGGACAGTATGGCTACACCTTC. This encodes CASSFAGQYGYTF.